This TCR beta chain was recovered during a study of graft-versus-host responses after intestinal transplantation. On the study more broadly: Uniformly, recipients were administered anti-thymocyte globulin induction with subsequent tacrolimus and steroids for 3 to 4 years.

TCRdb keeps only in-frame clones here, not all; method: immunoSEQ multiplex PCR. The profile shows 93,000 or so clones, roughly 93% of them singletons. In regard to this clone: Its antigen is not known.

J gave up 9 bases and V 4 bases, and 8 bases lay outside the gene matches. Per germline, CDR1 SGHNT and CDR2 YYREEE (reference sequence). CDR3 length equals 15 residues. The clonotype comes from a human donor who received an intestinal transplant. V and J are TRBV5-4 and TRBJ1-6, with TRBD1 identical over 9 bases. The starting material was unstimulated CD8+ T cells sorted from spleen or lymph node cells, obtained before intestinal transplant. The CDR3 reads CASSPGDRETSPLHF. The DNA for the CDR3 is TGTGCCAGCAGCCCAGGGGACAGGGAAACTTCACCCCTCCACTTT.